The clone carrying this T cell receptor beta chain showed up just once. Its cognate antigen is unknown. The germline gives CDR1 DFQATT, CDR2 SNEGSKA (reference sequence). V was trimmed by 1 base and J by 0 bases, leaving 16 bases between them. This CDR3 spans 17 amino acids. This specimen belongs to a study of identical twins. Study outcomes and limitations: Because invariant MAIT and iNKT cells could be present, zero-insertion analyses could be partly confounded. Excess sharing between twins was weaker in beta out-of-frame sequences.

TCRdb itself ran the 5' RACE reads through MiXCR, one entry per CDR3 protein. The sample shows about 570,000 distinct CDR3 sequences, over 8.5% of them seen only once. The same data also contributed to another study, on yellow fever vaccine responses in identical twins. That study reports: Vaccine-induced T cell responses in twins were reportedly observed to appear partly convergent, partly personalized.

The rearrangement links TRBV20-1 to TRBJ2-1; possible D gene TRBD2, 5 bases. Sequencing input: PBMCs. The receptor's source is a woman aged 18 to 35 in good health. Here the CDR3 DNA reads TGCAGTGCTAGAGGGAGGAGAGAGAGCGACTCCTACAATGAGCAGTTCTTC. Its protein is CSARGRRESDSYNEQFF.